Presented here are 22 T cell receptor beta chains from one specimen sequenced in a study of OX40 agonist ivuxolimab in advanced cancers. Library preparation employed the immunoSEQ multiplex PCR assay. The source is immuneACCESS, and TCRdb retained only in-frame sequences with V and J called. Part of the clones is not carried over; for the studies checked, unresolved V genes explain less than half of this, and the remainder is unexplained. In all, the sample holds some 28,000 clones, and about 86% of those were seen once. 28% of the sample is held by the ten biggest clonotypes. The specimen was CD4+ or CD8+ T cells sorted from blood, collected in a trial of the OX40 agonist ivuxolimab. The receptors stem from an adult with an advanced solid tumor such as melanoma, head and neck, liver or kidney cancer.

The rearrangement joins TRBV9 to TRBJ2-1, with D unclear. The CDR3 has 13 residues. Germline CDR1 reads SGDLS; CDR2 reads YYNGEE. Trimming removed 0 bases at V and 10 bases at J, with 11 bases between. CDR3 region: CASSVGGGYEQFF. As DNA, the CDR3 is TGTGCCAGCAGCGTAGGTGGTGGGTACGAGCAGTTCTTC.

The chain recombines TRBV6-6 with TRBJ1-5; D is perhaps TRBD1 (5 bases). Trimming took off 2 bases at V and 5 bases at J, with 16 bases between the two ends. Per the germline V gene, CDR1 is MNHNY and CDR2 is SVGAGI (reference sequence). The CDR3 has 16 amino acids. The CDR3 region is CASSYIESGSDQPQHF. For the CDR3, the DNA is TGTGCCAGCAGTTACATAGAGTCAGGGTCGGATCAGCCCCAGCATTTT.

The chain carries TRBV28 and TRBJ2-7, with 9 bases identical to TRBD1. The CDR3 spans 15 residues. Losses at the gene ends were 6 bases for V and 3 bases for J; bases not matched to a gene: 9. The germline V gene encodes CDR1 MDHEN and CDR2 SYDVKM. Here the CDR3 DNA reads TGTGCCAGCAGCCCAACAGGGGGCGAATTCTACGAGCAGTACTTC. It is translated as CASSPTGGEFYEQYF. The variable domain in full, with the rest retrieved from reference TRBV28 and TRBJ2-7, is DVKVTQSSRYLVKRTGEKVFLECVQDMDHENMFWYRQDPGLGLRLIYFSYDVKMKEKGDIPEGYSVSREKKERFSLILESASTNQTSMYLCASSPTGGEFYEQYFGPGTRLTVT.

The CDR3 sequence: CASSLDSLKNSPLHF. The CDR3 DNA is TGTGCCAGCAGCTTAGACAGCCTGAAAAATTCACCCCTCCACTTT. The J gene is TRBJ1-6, the V gene TRBV7-8; no reliable D call. CDR1 and CDR2 from the germline V gene are SGHVS and FQNEAQ. Between the trimmed V and J ends, which lost 1 base and 7 bases, there was a span of 11 bases. The CDR3 has 15 amino acids.

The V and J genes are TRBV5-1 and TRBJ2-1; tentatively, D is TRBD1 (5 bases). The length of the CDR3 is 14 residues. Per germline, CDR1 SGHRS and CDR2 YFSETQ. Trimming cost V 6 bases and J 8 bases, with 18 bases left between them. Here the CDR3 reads CASIPAGSRYEQFF. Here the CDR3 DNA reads TGCGCCAGCATTCCAGCAGGGTCGCGATATGAGCAGTTCTTC.

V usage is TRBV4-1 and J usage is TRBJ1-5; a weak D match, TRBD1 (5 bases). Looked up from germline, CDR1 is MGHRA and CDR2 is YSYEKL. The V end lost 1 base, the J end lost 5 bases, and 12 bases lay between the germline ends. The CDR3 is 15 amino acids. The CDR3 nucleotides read TGCGCCAGCAGCCAAGTGGGGGGGAGTGATCAGCCCCAGCATTTT. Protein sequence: CASSQVGGSDQPQHF.

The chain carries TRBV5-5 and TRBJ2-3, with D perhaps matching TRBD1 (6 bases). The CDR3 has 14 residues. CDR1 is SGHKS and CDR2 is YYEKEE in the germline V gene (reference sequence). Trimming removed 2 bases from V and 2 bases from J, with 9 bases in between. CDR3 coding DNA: TGTGCCAGCAGCTTAGGGGGAGCCACAGATACGCAGTATTTT. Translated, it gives CASSLGGATDTQYF.

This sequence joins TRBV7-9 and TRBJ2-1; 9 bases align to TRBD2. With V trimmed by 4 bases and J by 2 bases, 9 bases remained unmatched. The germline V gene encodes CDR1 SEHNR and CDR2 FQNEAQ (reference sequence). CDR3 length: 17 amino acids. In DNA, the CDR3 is TGTGCCAGCAGCTCCCCAGCGGGGGGTGATCCCTACAATGAGCAGTTCTTC. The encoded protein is CASSSPAGGDPYNEQFF. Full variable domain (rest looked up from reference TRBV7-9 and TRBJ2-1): DTGVSQNPRHKITKRGQNVTFRCDPISEHNRLYWYRQTLGQGPEFLTYFQNEAQLEKSRLLSDRFSAERPKGSFSTLEIQRTEQGDSAMYLCASSSPAGGDPYNEQFFGPGTRLTVL.

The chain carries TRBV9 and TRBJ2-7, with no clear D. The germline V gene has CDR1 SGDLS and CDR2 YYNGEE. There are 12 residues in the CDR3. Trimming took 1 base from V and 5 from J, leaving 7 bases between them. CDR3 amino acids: CASSVSGDEQYF. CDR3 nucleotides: TGTGCCAGCAGCGTAAGTGGTGACGAGCAGTACTTC.

The CDR3 reads CASSLEGLEQYF. Here the CDR3 DNA reads TGTGCCAGCAGCTTAGAAGGTCTCGAGCAGTACTTC. The chain recombines TRBV7-2 with TRBJ2-7; D is unclear. Germline CDR1 is SGHTA and CDR2 is FQGNSA. Trimming stripped 1 base from V and 6 bases from J, with 7 bases between. This CDR3 spans 12 amino acids.

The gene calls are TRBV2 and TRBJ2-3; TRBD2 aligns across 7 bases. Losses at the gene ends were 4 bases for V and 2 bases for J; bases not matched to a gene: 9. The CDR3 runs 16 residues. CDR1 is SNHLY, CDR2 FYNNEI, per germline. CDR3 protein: CASSGYVGGSTDTQYF. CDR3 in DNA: TGTGCCAGCAGTGGGTATGTGGGAGGGTCCACAGATACGCAGTATTTT.

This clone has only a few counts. CDR3 residues: CASSSFGEAQETQYF. The CDR3 bases are TGTGCCAGCAGCTCCTTCGGGGAAGCCCAAGAGACCCAGTACTTC. V usage is TRBV7-9 and J usage is TRBJ2-5, with a tentative D call TRBD2 (5 bases). Germline V lookup: CDR1 SEHNR, CDR2 FQNEAQ (reference sequence). This CDR3 comprises 15 residues. Trimming removed 4 bases at V and 1 base at J, with 13 bases between.

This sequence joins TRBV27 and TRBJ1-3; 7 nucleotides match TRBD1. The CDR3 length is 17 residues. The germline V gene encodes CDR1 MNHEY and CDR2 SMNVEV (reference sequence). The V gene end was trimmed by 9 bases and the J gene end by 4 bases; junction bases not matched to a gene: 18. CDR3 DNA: TGTGCCAGTGGGAACAGAGACAGGGTCGGTGGAGGAAACACCATATATTTT. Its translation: CASGNRDRVGGGNTIYF.

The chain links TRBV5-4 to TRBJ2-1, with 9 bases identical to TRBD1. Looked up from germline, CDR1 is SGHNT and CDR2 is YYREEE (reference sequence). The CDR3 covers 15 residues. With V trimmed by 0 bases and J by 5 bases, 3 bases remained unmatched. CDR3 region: CASSLDRGPNNEQFF. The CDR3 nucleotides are TGTGCCAGCAGCTTGGACAGGGGGCCCAACAATGAGCAGTTCTTC.

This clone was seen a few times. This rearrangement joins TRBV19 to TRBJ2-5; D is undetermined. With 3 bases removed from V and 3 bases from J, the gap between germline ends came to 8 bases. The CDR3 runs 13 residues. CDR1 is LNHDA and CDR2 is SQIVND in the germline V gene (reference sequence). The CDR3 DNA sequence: TGTGCCAGTAGTATTTTAGCCGAAGAGACCCAGTACTTC. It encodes CASSILAEETQYF. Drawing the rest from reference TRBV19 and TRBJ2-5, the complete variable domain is DGGITQSPKYLFRKEGQNVTLSCEQNLNHDAMYWYRQDPGQGLRLIYYSQIVNDFQKGDIAEGYSVSREKKESFPLTVTSAQKNPTAFYLCASSILAEETQYFGPGTRLLVL.

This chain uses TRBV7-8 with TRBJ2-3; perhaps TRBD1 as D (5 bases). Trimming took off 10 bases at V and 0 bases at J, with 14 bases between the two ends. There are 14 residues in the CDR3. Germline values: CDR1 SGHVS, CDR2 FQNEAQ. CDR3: CATTGSASTDTQYF. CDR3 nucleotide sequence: TGTGCCACCACAGGATCAGCTAGCACAGATACGCAGTATTTT. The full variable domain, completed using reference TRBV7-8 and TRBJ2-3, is GAGVSQSPRYKVAKRGQDVALRCDPISGHVSLFWYQQALGQGPEFLTYFQNEAQLDKSGLPSDRFFAERPEGSVSTLKIQRTQQEDSAVYLCATTGSASTDTQYFGPGTRLTVL.

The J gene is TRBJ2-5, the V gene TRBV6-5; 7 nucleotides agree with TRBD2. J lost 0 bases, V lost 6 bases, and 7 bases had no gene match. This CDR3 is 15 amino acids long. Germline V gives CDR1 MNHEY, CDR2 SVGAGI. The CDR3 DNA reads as TGTGCCAGCAGCTCTCTAGCGGCGTACCAAGAGACCCAGTACTTC. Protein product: CASSSLAAYQETQYF.

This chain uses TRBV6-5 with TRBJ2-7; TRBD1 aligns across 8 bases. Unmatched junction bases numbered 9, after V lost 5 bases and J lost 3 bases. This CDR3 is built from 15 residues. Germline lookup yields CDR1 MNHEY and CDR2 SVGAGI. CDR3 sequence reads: CASSVVDRAFYEQYF. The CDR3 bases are TGTGCCAGCAGTGTGGTGGACAGGGCGTTCTACGAGCAGTACTTC.

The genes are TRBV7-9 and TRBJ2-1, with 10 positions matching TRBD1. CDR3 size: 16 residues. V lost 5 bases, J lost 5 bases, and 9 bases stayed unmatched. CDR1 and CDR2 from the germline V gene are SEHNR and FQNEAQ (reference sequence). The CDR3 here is CASSAGQGPFNNEQFF. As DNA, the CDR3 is TGTGCCAGCAGCGCGGGACAGGGGCCTTTCAACAATGAGCAGTTCTTC.

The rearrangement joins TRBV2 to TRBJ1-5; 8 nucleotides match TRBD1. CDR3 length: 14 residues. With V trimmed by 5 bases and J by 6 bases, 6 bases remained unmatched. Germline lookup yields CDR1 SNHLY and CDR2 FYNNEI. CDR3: CASSNGQGVQPQHF. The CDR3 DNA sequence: TGTGCCAGCAGTAATGGACAGGGAGTTCAGCCCCAGCATTTT.

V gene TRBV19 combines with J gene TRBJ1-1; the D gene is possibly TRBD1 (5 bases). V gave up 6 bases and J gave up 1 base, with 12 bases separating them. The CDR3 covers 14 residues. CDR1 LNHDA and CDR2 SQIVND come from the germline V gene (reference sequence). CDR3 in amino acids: CASSPGLQNTEAFF. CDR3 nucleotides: TGTGCCAGTAGCCCGGGACTGCAGAACACTGAAGCTTTCTTT. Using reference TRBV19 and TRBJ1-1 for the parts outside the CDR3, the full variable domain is DGGITQSPKYLFRKEGQNVTLSCEQNLNHDAMYWYRQDPGQGLRLIYYSQIVNDFQKGDIAEGYSVSREKKESFPLTVTSAQKNPTAFYLCASSPGLQNTEAFFGQGTRLTVV.

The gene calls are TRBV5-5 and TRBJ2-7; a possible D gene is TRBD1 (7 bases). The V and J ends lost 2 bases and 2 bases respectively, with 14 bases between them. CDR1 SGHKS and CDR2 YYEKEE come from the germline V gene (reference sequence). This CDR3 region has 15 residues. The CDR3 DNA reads TGTGCCAGCAGCTTCCGGACAGGAGGGCCCTACGAGCAGTACTTC. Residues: CASSFRTGGPYEQYF.